This is a list of T cell receptor beta chains from one sample in a study of shared clonotypes between healthy human individuals. Produced via immunoSEQ multiplex PCR; TCRdb's table is partial and in-frame only. Here the sample spans 2.3 million or so clones, approximately 95% being singletons. The sample taken for sequencing was naive CD4+ T cells from PBMCs. The receptors come from a man in his late teens or twenties in good health. Some clones in this sample may be carry-over from other donors' samples. Both conserved end residues are part of each CDR3. A D gene is named only where the DNA matches it firmly. Only some rows state a clone size, as once, few, many or a class for expanded clones.

clone_size | d_call | j_call | v_call | cdr3_aa | cdr3_nt
once | NA | TRBJ1-4 | TRBV9 | CASSASGRPGVTNEKLFF | TGTGCCAGCAGCGCCTCGGGTCGCCCGGGGGTAACTAATGAAAAACTGTTTTTT
few | NA | TRBJ2-1 | TRBV7-9 | CASSLALDEQFF | TGTGCCAGCAGCTTAGCGTTGGATGAGCAGTTCTTC
NA | TRBD2 | TRBJ2-1 | TRBV2 | CASTTGGPYNEQFF | TGTGCCAGCACCACGGGAGGGCCCTACAATGAGCAGTTCTTC
NA | NA | TRBJ2-7 | TRBV19 | CASSIEFAGSYEQYF | TGTGCCAGTAGTATAGAGTTCGCGGGGTCCTACGAGCAGTACTTC
NA | NA | TRBJ2-3 | TRBV9 | CASSETYTDTQYF | TGTGCCAGCAGCGAGACTTACACAGATACGCAGTATTTT
NA | TRBD2 | TRBJ2-7 | TRBV10-3 | CAISRTSGSSYEQYF | TGTGCCATCAGCCGGACTAGCGGTAGCTCCTACGAGCAGTACTTC
NA | NA | TRBJ2-5 | TRBV7-9 | CASSPQRASGQETQYF | TGTGCCAGCAGCCCTCAAAGGGCCAGTGGGCAAGAGACCCAGTACTTC
NA | NA | TRBJ2-5 | TRBV19 | CASSRQAQETQYF | TGTGCCAGTAGCCGACAGGCACAAGAGACCCAGTACTTC
once | TRBD1 | TRBJ2-3 | TRBV7-8 | CASRDRDRSTDTQYF | TGTGCCAGCAGGGACCGGGACAGAAGCACAGATACGCAGTATTTT
NA | NA | TRBJ1-1 | TRBV7-8 | CASSKGPLNTEAFF | TGTGCCAGCAGCAAGGGACCGCTGAACACTGAAGCTTTCTTT
NA | TRBD1 | TRBJ2-7 | TRBV4-1 | CASSQSRDRGDEQYF | TGCGCCAGCAGCCAGAGCCGGGACAGGGGCGACGAGCAGTACTTC
NA | NA | TRBJ2-5 | TRBV30 | CAWSRGAGEETQYF | TGTGCCTGGAGTAGGGGGGCGGGGGAAGAGACCCAGTACTTC